Following are 18 T cell receptor beta chains from one sample sequenced in a study of molecular identifiers for immune sequencing clone quantification. TCRdb reprocessed the PCR reads with MiXCR, giving one entry per CDR3 protein. The profile shows more than 70,000 distinct CDR3 sequences, approximately 22% of them singletons. Sequenced material: naive CD8+ T cells from blood, with Jurkat cell RNA spiked in. The sample's subset: FACS-sorted CD8+CD4-CCR7+CD45RA+ naive T cells. These receptors originate from a human donor in good health. Some libraries in this study had Jurkat cell RNA spiked in.

This clonotype was seen repeatedly, ten times or more. The V call is TRBV10-3, the J call TRBJ1-1; D perhaps matches TRBD1 (5 bases). This CDR3 is 15 amino acids long. Germline CDR1 reads ENHRY; CDR2 reads SYGVKD. The V end was cut by 0 bases, the J end by 4 bases, with 12 bases between. CDR3 bases: TGTGCCATCAGTGAGTCTGACGGGACTGGCACTGAAGCTTTCTTT. It translates to CAISESDGTGTEAFF.

There are many counts of this clonotype. The rearrangement links TRBV6-2 or TRBV6-3 to TRBJ2-2; no definite D call. The CDR3 length is 15 residues. Germline-derived CDR1 and CDR2 are MNHEY and SVGEGT. V lost 0 bases to trimming and J lost 2 bases, with 7 bases between them. The CDR3 nucleotides read TGTGCCAGCAGTTACTCGAGAACCAACACCGGGGAGCTGTTTTTT. Translating it yields CASSYSRTNTGELFF.

This clonotype was observed a handful of times. The chain recombines TRBV19 with TRBJ1-2; 8 nucleotides match TRBD1. Germline V CDR1 and CDR2: LNHDA, SQIVND (reference sequence). CDR3 length: 14 amino acids. V was pared by 4 bases and J by 8 bases, with 9 bases of the junction left unmatched. The CDR3 spells CASSRTGTGGGYTF. Written as DNA, the CDR3 is TGTGCCAGTAGTAGAACCGGGACAGGCGGCGGCTACACCTTC.

The chain carries TRBV7-9 and TRBJ2-7; D perhaps matches TRBD1 (5 bases). V was trimmed by 8 bases and J by 3 bases, leaving 14 bases between them. The CDR3 is 13 residues long. Germline V gene lookup returns CDR1 SEHNR and CDR2 FQNEAQ (reference sequence). The CDR3 nucleotides read TGTGCCAGCTCCAGGACACCTGACTACGAGCAGTACTTC. Translated, it gives CASSRTPDYEQYF.

This clonotype was found many times. DNA for the CDR3: TGTGCCTGGAGTCTAGGTCCACCACCCCTCCACTTT. Translation: CAWSLGPPPLHF. The gene calls are TRBV30 and TRBJ1-6, with D unclear. The germline V and J ends were trimmed by 2 bases and 11 bases, with 10 bases remaining between them. This CDR3 is 12 amino acids long. Per the germline V gene, CDR1 is GTSNPN and CDR2 is SVGIG (reference sequence). The variable domain in full, with the rest retrieved from reference TRBV30 and TRBJ1-6, is SQTIHQWPATLVQPVGSPLSLECTVEGTSNPNLYWYRQAAGRGLQLLFYSVGIGQISSEVPQNLSASRPQDRQFILSSKKLLLSDSGFYLCAWSLGPPPLHFGNGTRLTVT.

This clonotype was counted a few times. The junction departs from germline at one end; a sequencing error may be responsible. The chain links TRBV4-1 to TRBJ2-7; TRBD1 matches at 9 bases. There are 15 residues in the CDR3. Germline CDR1 reads MGHRA; CDR2 reads YSYEKL. The CDR3 protein is CASRHTGGLEGEQYF. CDR3 DNA sequence: TGCGCCAGCCGCCATACAGGGGGCCTTGAGGGCGAGCAGTACTTC.

This chain joins TRBV29-1 and TRBJ1-2; D not certain. CDR1 SQVTM and CDR2 ANQGSEA come from the germline V gene. There are 13 residues in the CDR3. Trimming shortened V by 7 bases and J by 0 bases, and 12 bases separated the two germline ends. The chain's CDR3 is CSARLVANYGYTF. CDR3 coding DNA: TGCAGCGCACGCTTAGTAGCTAACTATGGCTACACCTTC.

In its sample, this clonotype was seen once. This may arise from a read error, as a much more abundant clone is one base away. The genes are TRBV4-1 and TRBJ1-1, with TRBD1 as a possible D gene (5 bases). The CDR3 covers 16 residues. Germline CDR1 and CDR2: MGHRA and YSYEKL. The CDR3 DNA reads TGCGCCGGCAGCCAAGATGTTGGGGGAATCGGGACTGAAGCTTTCTTT. This encodes CAGSQDVGGIGTEAFF.

Only one count was recorded for this clonotype. The gene calls are TRBV24-1 and TRBJ2-1, with 8 bases fitting TRBD1. The CDR3 loop spans 19 amino acids. V trimming: 1 base; J trimming: 5 bases; junction bases outside the gene matches: 15. Germline loops: CDR1 KGHDR, CDR2 SFDVKD. In DNA, the CDR3 is TGTGCCACCAGTGATTTTGCCGGACAGGGCCTTTCGATGCACAATGAGCAGTTCTTC. Protein sequence: CATSDFAGQGLSMHNEQFF.

The chain links TRBV20-1 to TRBJ2-7; D call uncertain. The V and J ends lost 2 bases and 3 bases respectively, with 14 bases between them. CDR1 DFQATT and CDR2 SNEGSKA come from the germline V gene (reference sequence). This CDR3 region has 14 residues. The CDR3 loop reads CSARLGLQDYEQYF. The DNA for the CDR3 is TGCAGTGCTAGATTAGGTCTCCAAGACTACGAGCAGTACTTC.

This clonotype has ten or more counts. The rearrangement links TRBV3-2 to TRBJ2-4; the table's D call, TRBD1, was not checked against the DNA. TRBV3-2 is a pseudogene. The CDR3 spans 15 residues. CDR3 residues: CASSQDPPAGSIQYF. The CDR3 coding sequence is TGTGCCAGCAGCCAAGATCCCCCTGCGGGGAGCATTCAGTACTTC.

This clonotype was picked up many times. The rearrangement links TRBV28 to TRBJ1-2, with TRBD1 matching over 9 bases. After removal of 5 bases from V and 8 bases from J, the junction contained 6 bases not matched to a gene. The CDR3 extends over 13 amino acids. CDR1 is MDHEN and CDR2 is SYDVKM in the germline V gene. CDR3 in amino acids: CASSLTGGDGYTF. CDR3 DNA sequence: TGTGCCAGCAGTCTCACAGGGGGCGACGGCTACACCTTC.

In this sample, this clonotype turned up many times. The V and J genes are TRBV7-6 and TRBJ1-5; D is perhaps TRBD1 (5 bases). Germline V CDR1 and CDR2: SGHVS, FNYEAQ. Trimming took 5 bases from V and 2 from J, leaving 7 bases between them. The CDR3 loop spans 13 amino acids. In DNA, the CDR3 is TGTGCCAGCAGCGCGACAGGCAATCAGCCCCAGCATTTT. This gives the protein CASSATGNQPQHF.

About this clonotype itself: A much larger clone sits a single nucleotide away, making a read error possible. The V and J genes are TRBV6-2 or TRBV6-3 and TRBJ2-3; D not resolved. The CDR3 length is 16 residues. CDR1 and CDR2 (germline): MNHEY, SVGEGT. The CDR3 sequence: CAGSSHARPYTDTQYF. CDR3 bases: TGTGCCGGCAGCTCCCACGCCCGGCCCTACACAGATACGCAGTATTTT.

This clonotype was seen ten or more times. The rearrangement uses TRBV28 and TRBJ2-7, with 7 bases aligning to TRBD1. This CDR3 contains 14 residues. V shed 7 bases, J shed 3 bases, and the junction held 9 bases outside the gene matches. From germline, CDR1 is MDHEN and CDR2 SYDVKM. Here the CDR3 DNA reads TGTGCCAGCACCCCCCGGGACAGCTACTACGAGCAGTACTTC. As protein: CASTPRDSYYEQYF.

The genes are TRBV11-2 and TRBJ2-5, with D hard to call. This CDR3 has 15 residues. Trimming took off 4 bases at V and 1 base at J, with 13 bases between the two ends. Germline V gene lookup returns CDR1 SGHAT and CDR2 FQNNGV. The CDR3 DNA reads as TGTGCCAGCAGCTCCCCAGTCCTTGGCCAAGAGACCCAGTACTTC. It codes for CASSSPVLGQETQYF.

Comments on this clonotype: This may be a read error: a much more frequent sequence differs by one nucleotide. The CDR3 nucleotides are TGTGCCAGCAGCCCCCCCTCAGAACTCTCTGGGGCCAACGTCCTGACTTTC. Translation: CASSPPSELSGANVLTF. The chain couples TRBV12-3 or TRBV12-4 to TRBJ2-6; D call uncertain. Trimming took off 6 bases at V and 0 bases at J, with 15 bases between the two ends. This CDR3 has 17 residues.

This clonotype has a handful of counts. V is TRBV6-2 or TRBV6-3 and J is TRBJ2-1; 7 bases line up with TRBD2. CDR3 size: 14 residues. The V and J ends lost 7 bases and 6 bases, in that order; junction bases with no gene match: 9. CDR1 is MNHEY, CDR2 SVGEGT, per germline. The CDR3 DNA reads TGTGCCAGCAACCTACTCGGGACTACCAATGAGCAGTTCTTC. Translating gives CASNLLGTTNEQFF.